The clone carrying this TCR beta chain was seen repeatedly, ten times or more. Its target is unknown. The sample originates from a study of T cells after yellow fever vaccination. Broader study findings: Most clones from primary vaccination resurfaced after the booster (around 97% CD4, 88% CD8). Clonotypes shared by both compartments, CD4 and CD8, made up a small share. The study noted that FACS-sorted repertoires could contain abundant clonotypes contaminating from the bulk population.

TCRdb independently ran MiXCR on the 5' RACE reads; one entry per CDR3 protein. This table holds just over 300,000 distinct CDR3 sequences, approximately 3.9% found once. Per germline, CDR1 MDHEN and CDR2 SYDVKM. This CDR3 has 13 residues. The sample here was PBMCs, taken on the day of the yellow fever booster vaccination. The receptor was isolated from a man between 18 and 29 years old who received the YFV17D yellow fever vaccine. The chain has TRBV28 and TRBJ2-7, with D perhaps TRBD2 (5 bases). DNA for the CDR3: TGTGCCAGCAGCACAACTCCCTTGCGGGCAGTAACCGTC. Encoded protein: CASSTTPLRAVTV.